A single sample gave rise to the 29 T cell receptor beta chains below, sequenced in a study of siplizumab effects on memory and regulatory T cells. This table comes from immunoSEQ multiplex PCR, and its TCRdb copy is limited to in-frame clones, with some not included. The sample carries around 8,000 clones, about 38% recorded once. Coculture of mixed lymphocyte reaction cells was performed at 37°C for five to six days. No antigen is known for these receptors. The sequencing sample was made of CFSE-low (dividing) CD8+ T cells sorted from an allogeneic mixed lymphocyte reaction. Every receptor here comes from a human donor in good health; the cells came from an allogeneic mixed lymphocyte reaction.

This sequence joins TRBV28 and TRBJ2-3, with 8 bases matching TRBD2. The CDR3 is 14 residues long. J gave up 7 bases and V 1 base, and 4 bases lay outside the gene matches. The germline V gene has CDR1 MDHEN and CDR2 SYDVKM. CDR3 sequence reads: CASSLSGGGNTQYF. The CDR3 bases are TGTGCCAGCAGTTTATCGGGGGGGGGAAATACGCAGTATTTT.

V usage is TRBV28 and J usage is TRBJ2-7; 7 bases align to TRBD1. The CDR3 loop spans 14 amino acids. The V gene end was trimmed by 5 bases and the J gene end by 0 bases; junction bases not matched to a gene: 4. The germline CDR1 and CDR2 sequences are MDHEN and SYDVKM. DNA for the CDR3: TGTGCCAGCAGTCTCAGGGGGTACTCCTACGAGCAGTACTTC. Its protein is CASSLRGYSYEQYF.

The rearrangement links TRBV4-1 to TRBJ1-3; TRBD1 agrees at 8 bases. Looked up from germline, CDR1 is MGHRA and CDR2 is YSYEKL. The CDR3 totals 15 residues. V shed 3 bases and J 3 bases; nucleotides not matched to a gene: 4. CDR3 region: CASSQRTGSGNTIYF. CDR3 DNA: TGCGCCAGCAGCCAGCGGACAGGGAGTGGAAACACCATATATTTT.

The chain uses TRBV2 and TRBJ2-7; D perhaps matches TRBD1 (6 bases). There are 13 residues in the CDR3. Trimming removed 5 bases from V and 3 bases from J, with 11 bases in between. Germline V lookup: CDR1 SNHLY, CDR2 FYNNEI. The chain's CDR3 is CASSPGHNYEQYF. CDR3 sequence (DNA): TGTGCCAGCAGTCCGGGACATAACTACGAGCAGTACTTC.

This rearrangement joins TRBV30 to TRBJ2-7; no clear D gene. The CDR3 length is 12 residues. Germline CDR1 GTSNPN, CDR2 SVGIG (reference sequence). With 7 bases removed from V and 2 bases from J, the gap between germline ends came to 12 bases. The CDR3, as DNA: TGTGCCTCGTTGACCGATCCCTACGAGCAGTACTTC. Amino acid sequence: CASLTDPYEQYF.

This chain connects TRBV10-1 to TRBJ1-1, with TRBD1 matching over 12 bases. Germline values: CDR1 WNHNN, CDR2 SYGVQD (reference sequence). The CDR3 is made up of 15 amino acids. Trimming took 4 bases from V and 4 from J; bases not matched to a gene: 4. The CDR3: CASSGGGQGATEAFF. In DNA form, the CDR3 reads TGCGCCAGCAGTGGAGGGGGACAGGGGGCCACTGAAGCTTTCTTT.

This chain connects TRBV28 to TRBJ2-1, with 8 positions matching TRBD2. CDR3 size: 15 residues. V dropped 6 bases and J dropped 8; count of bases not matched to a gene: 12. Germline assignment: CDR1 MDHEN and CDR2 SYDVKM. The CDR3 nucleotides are TGTGCCAGCAGGGAAATAGCGGGACTAAGGGATGAGCAGTTCTTC. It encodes CASREIAGLRDEQFF.

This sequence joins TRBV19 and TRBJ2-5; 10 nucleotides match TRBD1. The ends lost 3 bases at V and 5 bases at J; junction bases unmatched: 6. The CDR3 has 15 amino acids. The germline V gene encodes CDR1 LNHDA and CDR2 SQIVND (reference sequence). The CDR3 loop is CASSIDRGLGETQYF. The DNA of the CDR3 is TGTGCCAGTAGTATCGACAGGGGGCTAGGGGAGACCCAGTACTTC.

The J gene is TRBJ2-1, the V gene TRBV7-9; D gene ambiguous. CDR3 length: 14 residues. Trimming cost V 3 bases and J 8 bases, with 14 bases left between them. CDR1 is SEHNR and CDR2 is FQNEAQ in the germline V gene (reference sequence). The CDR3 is CASSFIDRGDEQFF. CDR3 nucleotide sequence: TGTGCCAGCAGCTTCATAGACCGAGGCGATGAGCAGTTCTTC.

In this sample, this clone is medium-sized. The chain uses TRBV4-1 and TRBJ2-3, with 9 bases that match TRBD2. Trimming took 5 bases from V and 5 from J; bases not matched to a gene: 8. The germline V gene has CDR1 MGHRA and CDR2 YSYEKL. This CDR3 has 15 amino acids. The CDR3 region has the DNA TGCGCCAGCAGCGAGCCAGCGGGAGGAAAAGATACGCAGTATTTT. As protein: CASSEPAGGKDTQYF.

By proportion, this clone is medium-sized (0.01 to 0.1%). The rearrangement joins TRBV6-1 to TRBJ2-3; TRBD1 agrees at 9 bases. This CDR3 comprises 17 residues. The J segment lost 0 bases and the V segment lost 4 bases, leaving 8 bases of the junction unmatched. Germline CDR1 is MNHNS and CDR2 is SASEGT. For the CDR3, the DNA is TGTGCCAGCAGTGTAGGACAGGGGAGGTTTAGCACAGATACGCAGTATTTT. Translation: CASSVGQGRFSTDTQYF.

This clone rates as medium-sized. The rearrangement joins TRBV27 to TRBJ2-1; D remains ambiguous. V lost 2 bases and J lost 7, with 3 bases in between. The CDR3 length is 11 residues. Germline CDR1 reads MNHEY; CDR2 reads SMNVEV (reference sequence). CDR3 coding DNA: TGTGCCAGCAGTTTAGGGAATGAGCAGTTCTTC. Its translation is CASSLGNEQFF.

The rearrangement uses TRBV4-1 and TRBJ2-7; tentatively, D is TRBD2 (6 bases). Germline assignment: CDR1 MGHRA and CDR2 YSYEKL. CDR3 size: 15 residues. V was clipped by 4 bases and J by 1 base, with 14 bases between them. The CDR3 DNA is TGCGCCAGCAGCCCCGGGCAGGGAGGATCCTACGAGCAGTACTTC. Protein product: CASSPGQGGSYEQYF.

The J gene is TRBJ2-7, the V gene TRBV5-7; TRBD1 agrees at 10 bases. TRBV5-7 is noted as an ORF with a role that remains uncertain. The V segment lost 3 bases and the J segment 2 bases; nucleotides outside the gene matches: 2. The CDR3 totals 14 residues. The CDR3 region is CASSWGTGAYEQYF. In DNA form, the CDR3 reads TGTGCCAGCAGCTGGGGGACAGGGGCCTACGAGCAGTACTTC.

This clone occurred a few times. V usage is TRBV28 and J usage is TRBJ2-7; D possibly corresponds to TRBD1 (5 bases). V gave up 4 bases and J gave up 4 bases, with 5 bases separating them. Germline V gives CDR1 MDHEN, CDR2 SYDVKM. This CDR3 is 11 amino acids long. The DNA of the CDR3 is TGTGCCAGCAGTTCAGGGTACGAGCAGTACTTC. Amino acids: CASSSGYEQYF.

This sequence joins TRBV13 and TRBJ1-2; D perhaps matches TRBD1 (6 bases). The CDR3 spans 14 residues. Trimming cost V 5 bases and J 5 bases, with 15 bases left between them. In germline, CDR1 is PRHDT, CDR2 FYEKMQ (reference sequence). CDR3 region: CASSGDRRRYGYTF. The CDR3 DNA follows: TGTGCCAGCAGCGGTGACAGGCGGCGTTATGGCTACACCTTC. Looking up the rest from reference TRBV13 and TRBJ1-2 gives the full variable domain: AAGVIQSPRHLIKEKRETATLKCYPIPRHDTVYWYQQGPGQDPQFLISFYEKMQSDKGSIPDRFSAQQFSDYHSELNMSSLELGDSALYFCASSGDRRRYGYTFGSGTRLTVV.

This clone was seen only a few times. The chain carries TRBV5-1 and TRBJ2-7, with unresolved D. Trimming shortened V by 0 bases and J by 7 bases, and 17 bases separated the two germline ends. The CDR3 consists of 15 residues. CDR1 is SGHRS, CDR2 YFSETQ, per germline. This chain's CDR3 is CASSLGWGSLGEQYF. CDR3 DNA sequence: TGCGCCAGCAGCTTGGGCTGGGGAAGTCTAGGGGAGCAGTACTTC.

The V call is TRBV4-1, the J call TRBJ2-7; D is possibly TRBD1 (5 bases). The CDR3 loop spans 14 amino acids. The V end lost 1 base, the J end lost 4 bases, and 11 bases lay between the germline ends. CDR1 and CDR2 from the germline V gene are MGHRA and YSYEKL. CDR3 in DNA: TGCGCCAGCAGCCAAGGCTTAGGGGCATACGAGCAGTACTTC. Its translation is CASSQGLGAYEQYF.

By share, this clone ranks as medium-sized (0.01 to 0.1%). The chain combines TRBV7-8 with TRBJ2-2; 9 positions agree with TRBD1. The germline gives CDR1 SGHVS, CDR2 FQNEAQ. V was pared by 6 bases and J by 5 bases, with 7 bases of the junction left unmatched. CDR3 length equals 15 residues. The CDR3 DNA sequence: TGTGCCAGCAGAGCTGGGACAGGGAAGACCGGGGAGCTGTTTTTT. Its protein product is CASRAGTGKTGELFF.

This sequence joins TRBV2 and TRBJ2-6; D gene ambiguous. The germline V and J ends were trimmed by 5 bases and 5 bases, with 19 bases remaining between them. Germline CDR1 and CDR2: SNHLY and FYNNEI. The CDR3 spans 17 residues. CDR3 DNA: TGTGCCAGCAGTCATGGACCGATACAAAGTCGGGCCAACGTCCTGACTTTC. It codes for CASSHGPIQSRANVLTF.

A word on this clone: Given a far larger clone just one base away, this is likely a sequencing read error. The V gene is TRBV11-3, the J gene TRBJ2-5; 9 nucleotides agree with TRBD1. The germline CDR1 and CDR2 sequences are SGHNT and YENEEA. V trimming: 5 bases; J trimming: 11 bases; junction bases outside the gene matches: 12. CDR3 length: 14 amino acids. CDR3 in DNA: TGTGCCAGCAGCCCACGGACAGGGGCTCGTGAGCAGTACTTC. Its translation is CASSPRTGAREQYF.

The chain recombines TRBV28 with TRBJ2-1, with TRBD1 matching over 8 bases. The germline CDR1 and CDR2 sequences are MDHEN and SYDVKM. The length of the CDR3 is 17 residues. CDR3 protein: CPESRGRSGLRCNEQFF. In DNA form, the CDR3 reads TGTCCCGAAAGCAGGGGGCGCTCTGGCCTCCGCTGCAATGAGCAGTTCTTC.

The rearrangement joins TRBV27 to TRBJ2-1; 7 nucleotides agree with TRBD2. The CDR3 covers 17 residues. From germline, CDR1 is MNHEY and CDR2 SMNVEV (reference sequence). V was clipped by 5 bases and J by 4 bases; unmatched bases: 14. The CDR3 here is CASSPGDYSLEYNEQFF. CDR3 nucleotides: TGTGCCAGCAGTCCGGGGGACTATAGTTTGGAGTACAATGAGCAGTTCTTC.

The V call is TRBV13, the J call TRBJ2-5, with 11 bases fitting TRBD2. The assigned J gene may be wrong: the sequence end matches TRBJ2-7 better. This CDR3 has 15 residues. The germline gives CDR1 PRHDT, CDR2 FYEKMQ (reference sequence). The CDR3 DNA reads TGTGCCAGCAGCTTGGGGACTAGCGGTACGGGCGAGCAGTACTTC. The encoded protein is CASSLGTSGTGEQYF.

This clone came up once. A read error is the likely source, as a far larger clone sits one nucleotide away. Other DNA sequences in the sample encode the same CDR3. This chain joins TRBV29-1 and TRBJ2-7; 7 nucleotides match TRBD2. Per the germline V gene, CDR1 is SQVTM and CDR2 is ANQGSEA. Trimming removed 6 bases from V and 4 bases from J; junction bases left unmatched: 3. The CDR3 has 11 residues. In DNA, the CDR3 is TGCAGCGTGGGGGGGGGTTACGAGCAGTACTTC. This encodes CSVGGGYEQYF.

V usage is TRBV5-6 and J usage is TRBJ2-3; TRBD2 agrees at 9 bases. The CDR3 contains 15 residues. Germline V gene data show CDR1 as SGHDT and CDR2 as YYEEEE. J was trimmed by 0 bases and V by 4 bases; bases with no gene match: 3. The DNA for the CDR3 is TGTGCCAGCAGCCGACTAGCGGCGAGCACAGATACGCAGTATTTT. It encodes CASSRLAASTDTQYF.

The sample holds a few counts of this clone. The CDR3 is CASSRTSGELFF. DNA for the CDR3: TGCGCCAGCAGCAGGACTTCCGGGGAGCTGTTTTTT. The chain uses TRBV5-1 and TRBJ2-2, with a weak D call TRBD2 (5 bases). Trimming removed 4 bases at V and 6 bases at J, with 7 bases between. The CDR3 sequence is 12 residues long. CDR1 is SGHRS, CDR2 YFSETQ, per germline.

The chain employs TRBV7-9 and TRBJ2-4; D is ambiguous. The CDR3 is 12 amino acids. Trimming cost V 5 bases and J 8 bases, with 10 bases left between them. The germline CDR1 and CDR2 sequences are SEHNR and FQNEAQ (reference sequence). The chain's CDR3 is CASSLWTDIQYF. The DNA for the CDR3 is TGTGCCAGCAGCCTCTGGACGGACATTCAGTACTTC. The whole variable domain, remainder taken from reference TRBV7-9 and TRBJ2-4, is DTGVSQNPRHKITKRGQNVTFRCDPISEHNRLYWYRQTLGQGPEFLTYFQNEAQLEKSRLLSDRFSAERPKGSFSTLEIQRTEQGDSAMYLCASSLWTDIQYFGAGTRLSVL.

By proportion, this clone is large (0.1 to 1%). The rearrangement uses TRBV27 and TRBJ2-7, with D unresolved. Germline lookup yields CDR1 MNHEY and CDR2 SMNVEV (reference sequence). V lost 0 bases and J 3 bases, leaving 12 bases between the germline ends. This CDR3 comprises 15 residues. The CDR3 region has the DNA TGTGCCAGCAGTTTATCAGGGTCCCTATACTACGAGCAGTACTTC. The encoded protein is CASSLSGSLYYEQYF.